The clone carrying this T cell receptor beta chain was recorded a few times. Its specificity is not known. The sample is drawn from a study of T cells in Graves' hyperthyroidism and ophthalmopathy. CDR3 size: 17 residues. Looked up from germline, CDR1 is SQVTM and CDR2 is ANQGSEA. The V end lost 0 bases, the J end lost 4 bases, and 21 bases lay between the germline ends. It was RNA transcripts that yielded the amplified TCR beta CDR3 regions. First-round RT-PCR with HTBI primers amplified the TCR CDR3 region. TCRdb redid the calling of the multiplex PCR reads with MiXCR, one entry per CDR3 protein. The repertoire includes about 660,000 distinct CDR3 sequences, about 45% of them detected once, and less than 9% sits in the top ten. Study-level points and caveats: In blood, most of the thyroid clonotypes expanded above 0.001 were also present.

The specimen was peripheral blood or thyroid tissue (not recorded which). The V call is TRBV29-1, the J call TRBJ2-5; possible D gene TRBD2, 7 bases. The sequence was obtained from an adult man with Graves' disease, either hyperthyroidism or ophthalmopathy (not recorded which). CDR3 nucleotides: TGCAGCGTTGAAGATCGAAGGGGGGGACCCCTAGGAGAGACCCAGTACTTC. Amino acids: CSVEDRRGGPLGETQYF.